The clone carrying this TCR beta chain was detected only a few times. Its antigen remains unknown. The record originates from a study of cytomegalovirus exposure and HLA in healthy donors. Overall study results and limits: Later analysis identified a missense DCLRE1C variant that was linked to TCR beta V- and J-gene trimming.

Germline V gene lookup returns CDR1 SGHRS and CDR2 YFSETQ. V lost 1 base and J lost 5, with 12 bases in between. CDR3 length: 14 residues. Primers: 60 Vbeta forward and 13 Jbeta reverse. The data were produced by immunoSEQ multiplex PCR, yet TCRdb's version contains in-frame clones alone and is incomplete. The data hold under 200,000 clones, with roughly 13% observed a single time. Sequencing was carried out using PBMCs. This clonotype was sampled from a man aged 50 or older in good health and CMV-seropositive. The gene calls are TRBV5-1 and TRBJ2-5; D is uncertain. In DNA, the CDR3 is TGCGCCAGCAGCTTGTTTTCTAGTGGGGAGACCCAGTACTTC. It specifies CASSLFSSGETQYF. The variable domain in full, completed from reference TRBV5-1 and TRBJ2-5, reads KAGVTQTPRYLIKTRGQQVTLSCSPISGHRSVSWYQQTPGQGLQFLFEYFSETQRNKGNFPGRFSGRQFSNSRSEMNVSTLELGDSALYLCASSLFSSGETQYFGPGTRLLVL.